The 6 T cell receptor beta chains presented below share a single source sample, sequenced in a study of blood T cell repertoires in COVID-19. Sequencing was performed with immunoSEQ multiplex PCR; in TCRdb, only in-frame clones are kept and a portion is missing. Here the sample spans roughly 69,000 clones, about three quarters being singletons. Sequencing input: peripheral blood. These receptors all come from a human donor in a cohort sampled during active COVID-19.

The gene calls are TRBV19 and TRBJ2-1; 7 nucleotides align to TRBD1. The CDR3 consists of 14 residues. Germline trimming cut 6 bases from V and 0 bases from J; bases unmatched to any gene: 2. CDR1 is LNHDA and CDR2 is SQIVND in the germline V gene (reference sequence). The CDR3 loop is CASSRGSSYNEQFF. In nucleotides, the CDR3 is TGTGCCAGTAGCAGGGGGAGCTCCTACAATGAGCAGTTCTTC.

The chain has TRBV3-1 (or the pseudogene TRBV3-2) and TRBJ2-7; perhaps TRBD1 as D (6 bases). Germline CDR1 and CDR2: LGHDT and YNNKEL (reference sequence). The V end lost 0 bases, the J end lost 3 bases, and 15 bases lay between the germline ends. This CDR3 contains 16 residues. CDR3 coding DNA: TGTGCCAGCAGCCAAGATCTTCTGGGACAAAGCTACGAGCAGTACTTC. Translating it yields CASSQDLLGQSYEQYF.

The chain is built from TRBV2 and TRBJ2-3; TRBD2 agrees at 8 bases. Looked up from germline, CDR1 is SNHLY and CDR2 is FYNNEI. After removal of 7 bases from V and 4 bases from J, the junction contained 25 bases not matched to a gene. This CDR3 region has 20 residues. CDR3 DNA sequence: TGTGCCAGCAACCCCGGAGGTAGGACTAGCAGAGGTCTGTCGGCAGATACGCAGTATTTT. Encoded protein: CASNPGGRTSRGLSADTQYF. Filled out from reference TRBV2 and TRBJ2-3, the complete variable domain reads EPEVTQTPSHQVTQMGQEVILRCVPISNHLYFYWYRQILGQKVEFLVSFYNNEISEKSEIFDDQFSVERPDGSNFTLKIRSTKLEDSAMYFCASNPGGRTSRGLSADTQYFGPGTRLTVL.

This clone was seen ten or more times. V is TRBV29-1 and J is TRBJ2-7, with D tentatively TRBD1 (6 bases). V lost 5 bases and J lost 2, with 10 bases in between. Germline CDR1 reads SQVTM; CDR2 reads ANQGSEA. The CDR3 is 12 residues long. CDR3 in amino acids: CSVKTGPYEQYF. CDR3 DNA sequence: TGCAGCGTTAAGACAGGCCCCTACGAGCAGTACTTC.

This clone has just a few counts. The CDR3 loop is CSVETGGTDTQYF. The CDR3 DNA reads TGCAGCGTTGAGACAGGGGGCACAGATACGCAGTATTTT. The J gene is TRBJ2-3, the V gene TRBV29-1, with 8 positions matching TRBD1. This CDR3 is built from 13 residues. The V and J ends lost 3 bases and 1 base, in that order; junction bases with no gene match: 0. Germline V gene sequence: CDR1 SQVTM, CDR2 ANQGSEA.

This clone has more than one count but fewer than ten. The CDR3 spells CASSRGQGTREAFF. The CDR3 nucleotides read TGTGCCAGCAGCCGGGGACAGGGGACCCGAGAAGCTTTCTTT. The chain joins TRBV11-2 to TRBJ1-1, with 10 bases matching TRBD1. The germline V gene has CDR1 SGHAT and CDR2 FQNNGV. The trim removed 5 bases at V and 8 bases at J, leaving 8 bases unmatched. The CDR3 is 14 amino acids.